Shown below are 14 T cell receptor beta chains from a single sample sequenced in a study of T cell repertoires in cytomegalovirus infection. Each CDR3 protein gets one entry after TCRdb re-called the reads with MiXCR. The table has 150,000 or so distinct CDR3 sequences, roughly 6% seen once. The sequencing input was PBMCs. Source of these receptors: a human donor in good health (CMV status not recorded). Some clones in this sample may be carry-over from other donors' samples.

This clonotype showed up many times. J is TRBJ2-7 and V is TRBV28; a possible D gene is TRBD2 (5 bases). The CDR3 loop spans 12 amino acids. CDR1 and CDR2 from the germline V gene are MDHEN and SYDVKM. Deletions cut 3 bases from V and 3 bases from J, with 6 bases between. The CDR3 region has the DNA TGTGCCAGCAGTTTGGACTTCTACGAGCAGTACTTC. This translates into CASSLDFYEQYF.

This clonotype was observed at least ten times. The chain employs TRBV7-2 and TRBJ2-5, with unresolved D. Looked up from germline, CDR1 is SGHTA and CDR2 is FQGNSA. The length of the CDR3 is 11 residues. With 1 base removed from V and 6 bases from J, the gap between germline ends came to 3 bases. The CDR3 reads CASSLGQTQYF. In DNA, the CDR3 is TGTGCCAGCAGCTTAGGGCAGACCCAGTACTTC.

This clonotype was counted many times. The chain recombines TRBV6-2 or TRBV6-3 with TRBJ2-7, with 7 bases matching TRBD1. Trimming took 4 bases from V and 2 from J; bases not matched to a gene: 8. This CDR3 has 15 amino acids. Germline CDR1 is MNHEY and CDR2 is SVGEGT. CDR3 DNA sequence: TGTGCCAGCAGTTCCGTCCGGGACAGTACCTACGAGCAGTACTTC. Protein sequence: CASSSVRDSTYEQYF.

This clonotype was picked up many times. The chain is built from TRBV6-6 and TRBJ1-5, with 9 bases matching TRBD1. With 1 base clipped from V and 3 bases from J, the junction kept 1 base outside the gene matches. Germline CDR1 MNHNY, CDR2 SVGAGI (reference sequence). The CDR3 extends over 15 amino acids. In DNA form, the CDR3 reads TGTGCCAGCAGTTACTGGACAGGGGACAATCAGCCCCAGCATTTT. As protein: CASSYWTGDNQPQHF.

In its sample, this clonotype was seen many times. The V call is TRBV12-3 or TRBV12-4, the J call TRBJ1-1; tentatively, D is TRBD1 (5 bases). With 3 bases removed from V and 5 bases from J, the gap between germline ends came to 10 bases. The CDR3 extends over 13 amino acids. The CDR3 DNA is TGTGCCAGCAGTTTCCAGGGAATGACTGAAGCTTTCTTT. Translating gives CASSFQGMTEAFF.

This sequence joins TRBV7-2 and TRBJ1-2, with 7 bases fitting TRBD1. J was trimmed by 6 bases and V by 3 bases; bases with no gene match: 10. Germline lookup yields CDR1 SGHTA and CDR2 FQGNSA. This CDR3 is built from 15 residues. CDR3 loop: CASSFFNGQADGYTF. The CDR3 nucleotides read TGTGCCAGCAGCTTTTTCAACGGACAGGCGGATGGCTACACCTTC. Looking up the rest from reference TRBV7-2 and TRBJ1-2 gives the full variable domain: GAGVSQSPSNKVTEKGKDVELRCDPISGHTALYWYRQSLGQGLEFLIYFQGNSAPDKSGLPSDRFSAERTGGSVSTLTIQRTQQEDSAVYLCASSFFNGQADGYTFGSGTRLTVV.

This clonotype was found many times. The rearrangement uses TRBV5-5 and TRBJ2-3; D could derive from TRBD1 or TRBD2 (7 bases each). The CDR3 runs to 15 residues. Trimming removed 4 bases from V and 5 bases from J, with 17 bases in between. CDR1 is SGHKS and CDR2 is YYEKEE in the germline V gene (reference sequence). The CDR3 DNA is TGTGCCAGCAGCCCCCAGGGGGGGGTCAGAGATACGCAGTATTTT. Amino acids: CASSPQGGVRDTQYF.

At least ten counts were recorded for this clonotype. The rearrangement links TRBV19 to TRBJ1-1; no clear D. Germline lookup yields CDR1 LNHDA and CDR2 SQIVND (reference sequence). This CDR3 has 11 residues. The V end was cut by 9 bases, the J end by 4 bases, with 9 bases between. The CDR3, as DNA: TGTGCCAGCATGGTGTTCACTGAAGCTTTCTTT. Residues: CASMVFTEAFF.

At least ten counts were recorded for this clonotype. The V gene is TRBV9, the J gene TRBJ1-1, with no clear D. V lost 2 bases and J lost 4, with 12 bases in between. Germline V gene lookup returns CDR1 SGDLS and CDR2 YYNGEE. The CDR3 contains 14 residues. CDR3 nucleotide sequence: TGTGCCAGCAGCGTCGGAGCGGGGTTCACTGAAGCTTTCTTT. Its translation: CASSVGAGFTEAFF.

The CDR3 loop reads CASFSGPNTEAFF. The CDR3, as DNA: TGTGCCAGCTTTTCCGGCCCGAACACTGAAGCTTTCTTT. The genes are TRBV6-6 and TRBJ1-1; no definite D call. The V gene lost 8 bases and the J gene lost 1 base, with 11 bases spanning the gap. Germline CDR1 is MNHNY and CDR2 is SVGAGI (reference sequence). This CDR3 is 13 amino acids long.

This clonotype was observed a few times. The genes are TRBV7-9 and TRBJ1-2; 7 bases fit TRBD1. Germline CDR1 SEHNR, CDR2 FQNEAQ (reference sequence). Trimming at V came to 4 bases and at J to 7 bases, leaving 15 bases not matched to a gene. The CDR3 consists of 16 residues. CDR3 sequence (DNA): TGTGCCAGCAGCTCACAGGGGTCATTATTTCCGAGTGGCTACACCTTC. Protein: CASSSQGSLFPSGYTF.

The sample holds many counts of this clonotype. The chain couples TRBV12-3 or TRBV12-4 to TRBJ1-5; 8 bases align to TRBD1. Germline trimming cut 4 bases from V and 1 base from J; bases unmatched to any gene: 6. The CDR3 consists of 16 residues. In nucleotides, the CDR3 is TGTGCCAGCAGTTATCAGGGGGCTTTGAGCAATCAGCCCCAGCATTTT. Its protein is CASSYQGALSNQPQHF.

In this sample, this clonotype turned up many times. The V call is TRBV7-3, the J call TRBJ2-2; weak D call: TRBD2 (6 bases). Germline lookup yields CDR1 SGHTA and CDR2 FQGTGA. This CDR3 has 14 residues. Trimming left V 2 bases short and J 3 bases short, with 7 bases between. The CDR3 spells CASSLGGDTGELFF. DNA for the CDR3: TGTGCCAGCAGCTTAGGAGGGGACACCGGGGAGCTGTTTTTT.

This clonotype was found a few times. The V gene is TRBV27, the J gene TRBJ1-1; 8 bases agree with TRBD1. Germline CDR1 MNHEY, CDR2 SMNVEV (reference sequence). Trimming took 3 bases from V and 1 from J; bases not matched to a gene: 7. The CDR3 runs 16 residues. The CDR3 nucleotides are TGTGCCAGCAGTTTTGGCAGGGGGCGCGGGAACACTGAAGCTTTCTTT. This translates into CASSFGRGRGNTEAFF.